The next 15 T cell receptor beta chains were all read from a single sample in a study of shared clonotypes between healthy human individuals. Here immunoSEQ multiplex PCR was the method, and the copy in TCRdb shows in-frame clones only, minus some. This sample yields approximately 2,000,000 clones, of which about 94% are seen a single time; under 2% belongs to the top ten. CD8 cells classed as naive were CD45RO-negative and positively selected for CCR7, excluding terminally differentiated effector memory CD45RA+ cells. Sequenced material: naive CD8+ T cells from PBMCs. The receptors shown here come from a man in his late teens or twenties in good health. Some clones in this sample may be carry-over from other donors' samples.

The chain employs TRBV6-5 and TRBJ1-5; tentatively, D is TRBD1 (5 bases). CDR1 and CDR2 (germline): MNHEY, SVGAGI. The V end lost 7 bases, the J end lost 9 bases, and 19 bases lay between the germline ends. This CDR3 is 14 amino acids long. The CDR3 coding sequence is TGTGCCAGCATCCGGGGCCAGTCCCTACCGCCCCAGCATTTT. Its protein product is CASIRGQSLPPQHF.

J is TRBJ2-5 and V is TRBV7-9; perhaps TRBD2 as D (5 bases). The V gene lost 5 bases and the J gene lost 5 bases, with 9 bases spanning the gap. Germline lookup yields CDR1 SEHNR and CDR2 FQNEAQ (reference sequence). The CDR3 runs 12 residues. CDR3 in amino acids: CASSVPGETQYF. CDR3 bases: TGTGCCAGCAGCGTGCCGGGGGAGACCCAGTACTTC.

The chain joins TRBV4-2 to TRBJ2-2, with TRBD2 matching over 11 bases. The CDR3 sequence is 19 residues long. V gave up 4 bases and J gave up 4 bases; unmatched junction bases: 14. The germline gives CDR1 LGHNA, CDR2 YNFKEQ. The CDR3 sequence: CASSPRLKVLAGGTGELFF. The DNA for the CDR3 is TGTGCCAGCAGCCCTAGGCTAAAGGTTCTAGCGGGAGGCACCGGGGAGCTGTTTTTT.

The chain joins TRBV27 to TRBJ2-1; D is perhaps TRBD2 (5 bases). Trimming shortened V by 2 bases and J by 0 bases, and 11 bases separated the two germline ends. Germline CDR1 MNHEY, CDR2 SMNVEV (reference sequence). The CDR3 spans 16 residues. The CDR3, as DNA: TGTGCCAGCAGTTTAACGGGATCGCGCTCCTACAATGAGCAGTTCTTC. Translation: CASSLTGSRSYNEQFF.

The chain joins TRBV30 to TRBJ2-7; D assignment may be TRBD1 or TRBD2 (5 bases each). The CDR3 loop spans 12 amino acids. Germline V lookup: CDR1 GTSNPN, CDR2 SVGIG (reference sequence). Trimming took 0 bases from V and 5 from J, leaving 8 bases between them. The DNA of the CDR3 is TGTGCCTGGAGTGTTGGGACCGACGAGCAGTACTTC. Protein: CAWSVGTDEQYF.

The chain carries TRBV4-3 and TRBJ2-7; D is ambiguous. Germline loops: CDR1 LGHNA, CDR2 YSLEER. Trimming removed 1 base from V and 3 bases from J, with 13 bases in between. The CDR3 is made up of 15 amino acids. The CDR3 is CASSQVLSGVYEQYF. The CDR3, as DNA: TGCGCCAGCAGCCAAGTACTGAGTGGCGTCTACGAGCAGTACTTC.

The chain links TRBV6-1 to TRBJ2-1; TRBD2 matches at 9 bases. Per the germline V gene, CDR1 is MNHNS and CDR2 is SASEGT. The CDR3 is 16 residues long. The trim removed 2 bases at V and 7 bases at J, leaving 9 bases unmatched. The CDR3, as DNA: TGTGCCAGCAGTGAAAAGGGTAGCGGGAGTAGGAATGAGCAGTTCTTC. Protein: CASSEKGSGSRNEQFF.

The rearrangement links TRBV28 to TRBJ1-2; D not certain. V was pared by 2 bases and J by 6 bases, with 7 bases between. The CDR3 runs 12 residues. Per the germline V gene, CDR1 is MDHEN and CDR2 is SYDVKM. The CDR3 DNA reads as TGTGCCAGCAGTTTAGAAGGGAATGGCTACACCTTC. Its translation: CASSLEGNGYTF.

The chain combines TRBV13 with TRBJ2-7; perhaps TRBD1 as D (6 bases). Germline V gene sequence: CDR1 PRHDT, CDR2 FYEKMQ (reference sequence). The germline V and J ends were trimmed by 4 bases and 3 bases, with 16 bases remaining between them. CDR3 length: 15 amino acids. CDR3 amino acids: CASSSYRVGVYEQYF. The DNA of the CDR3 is TGTGCCAGCAGCTCCTACAGGGTGGGGGTCTACGAGCAGTACTTC.

CDR3 nucleotides: TGTGCCAGCAGCTTGGGCGTTGGGTCAGGGGCTTACAATGAGCAGTTCTTC. The encoded protein is CASSLGVGSGAYNEQFF. The rearrangement uses TRBV5-4 and TRBJ2-1; D possibly corresponds to TRBD1 (6 bases). The germline CDR1 and CDR2 sequences are SGHNT and YYREEE (reference sequence). The CDR3 runs 17 residues. Trimming took 0 bases from V and 4 from J, leaving 17 bases between them.

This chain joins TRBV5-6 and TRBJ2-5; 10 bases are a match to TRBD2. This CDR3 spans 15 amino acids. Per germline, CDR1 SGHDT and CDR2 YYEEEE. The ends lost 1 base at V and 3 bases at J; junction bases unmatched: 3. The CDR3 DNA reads TGTGCCAGCAGCTTGCTAGCGGGGGACGAAGAGACCCAGTACTTC. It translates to CASSLLAGDEETQYF.

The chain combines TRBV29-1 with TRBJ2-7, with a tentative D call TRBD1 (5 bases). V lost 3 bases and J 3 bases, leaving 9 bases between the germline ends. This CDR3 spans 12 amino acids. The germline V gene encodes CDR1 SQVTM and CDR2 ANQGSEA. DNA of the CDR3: TGCAGCGTTGACACAGGCTACTACGAGCAGTACTTC. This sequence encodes CSVDTGYYEQYF.

This CDR3 is CASSIEAGREEYNEQFF. CDR3 in DNA: TGTGCCAGTAGTATTGAAGCAGGGCGGGAAGAATACAATGAGCAGTTCTTC. The chain carries TRBV19 and TRBJ2-1, with D possibly being TRBD2 (6 bases). CDR1 is LNHDA and CDR2 is SQIVND in the germline V gene (reference sequence). This CDR3 spans 17 amino acids. V was trimmed by 3 bases and J by 4 bases, leaving 19 bases between them. Full variable domain (rest looked up from reference TRBV19 and TRBJ2-1): DGGITQSPKYLFRKEGQNVTLSCEQNLNHDAMYWYRQDPGQGLRLIYYSQIVNDFQKGDIAEGYSVSREKKESFPLTVTSAQKNPTAFYLCASSIEAGREEYNEQFFGPGTRLTVL.

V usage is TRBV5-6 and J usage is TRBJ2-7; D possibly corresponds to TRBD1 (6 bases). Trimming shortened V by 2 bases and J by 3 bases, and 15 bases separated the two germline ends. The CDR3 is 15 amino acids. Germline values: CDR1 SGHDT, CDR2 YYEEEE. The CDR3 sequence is CASSFAQGTHYEQYF. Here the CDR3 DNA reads TGTGCCAGCAGCTTTGCGCAGGGGACCCACTACGAGCAGTACTTC.

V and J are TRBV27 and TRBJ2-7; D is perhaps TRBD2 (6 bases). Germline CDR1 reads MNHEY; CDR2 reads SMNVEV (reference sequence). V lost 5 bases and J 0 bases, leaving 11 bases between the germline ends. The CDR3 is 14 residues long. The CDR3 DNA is TGTGCCAGCAGTAAACGGGAGTACTCCTACGAGCAGTACTTC. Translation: CASSKREYSYEQYF.